The 20 T cell receptor beta chains reported below all come from one sample, sequenced in a study of blood T cell repertoires in COVID-19. TCRdb keeps only in-frame clones here, not all; method: immunoSEQ multiplex PCR. The table includes 40,000 to 60,000 clones, over 75% detected once. Specimen: peripheral blood. The receptors originated from a woman of 80 years or more with COVID-19, enrolled during active disease.

The chain recombines TRBV28 with TRBJ1-6; D is unclear. The length of the CDR3 is 12 residues. Germline V gene sequence: CDR1 MDHEN, CDR2 SYDVKM. The V end lost 2 bases, the J end lost 14 bases, and 10 bases lay between the germline ends. CDR3 protein: CASSLRPAALHF. The CDR3 DNA reads as TGTGCCAGCAGTTTACGACCCGCGGCCCTCCACTTT.

This rearrangement joins TRBV2 to TRBJ2-2, with 10 nucleotides matching TRBD2. CDR3 length: 14 residues. V shed 5 bases and J 8 bases; nucleotides not matched to a gene: 5. Germline V gene data show CDR1 as SNHLY and CDR2 as FYNNEI. The CDR3 DNA reads as TGTGCCAGCAGTCTAGCGGGGGCCGAAGGGGAGCTGTTTTTT. Translation: CASSLAGAEGELFF.

The V and J genes are TRBV4-1 and TRBJ1-1, with 11 nucleotides matching TRBD1. V trimming: 5 bases; J trimming: 0 bases; junction bases outside the gene matches: 8. The CDR3 consists of 17 residues. The germline CDR1 and CDR2 sequences are MGHRA and YSYEKL. As DNA, the CDR3 is TGCGCCAGCAGCGGGGACAGGGGGACCGCTATGAACACTGAAGCTTTCTTT. Protein product: CASSGDRGTAMNTEAFF.

The chain uses TRBV6-2 or TRBV6-3 and TRBJ2-2; 7 positions agree with TRBD2. J gave up 3 bases and V 0 bases, and 4 bases lay outside the gene matches. The CDR3 covers 16 residues. CDR1 and CDR2 (germline): MNHEY, SVGEGT. CDR3 DNA: TGTGCCAGCAGTTACTCCGGCCTAGCGGACACCGGGGAGCTGTTTTTT. This translates into CASSYSGLADTGELFF.

This clone was detected once. This chain uses TRBV5-1 with TRBJ1-1, with D possibly being TRBD1 (5 bases). The ends were cut back, 0 bases at V and 4 bases at J, with 10 bases in the middle. Germline V gives CDR1 SGHRS, CDR2 YFSETQ. This CDR3 is built from 14 residues. As DNA, the CDR3 is TGCGCCAGCAGCTTGGAAAGGAGGGGCACTGAAGCTTTCTTT. Translation gives CASSLERRGTEAFF.

The genes are TRBV27 and TRBJ1-2, with 7 bases lining up with TRBD1. V gave up 5 bases and J gave up 5 bases; unmatched junction bases: 5. From germline, CDR1 is MNHEY and CDR2 SMNVEV (reference sequence). CDR3 length: 13 amino acids. CDR3 nucleotides: TGTGCCAGCAGTCCGGGACAGCGATATGGCTACACCTTC. Translation: CASSPGQRYGYTF.

The chain joins TRBV18 to TRBJ1-5; D gene uncertain. CDR3 length equals 14 residues. Germline V lookup: CDR1 KGHSH, CDR2 LQKENI. The V end lost 2 bases, the J end lost 2 bases, and 7 bases lay between the germline ends. The CDR3 spells CASSPGSGNQPQHF. DNA of the CDR3: TGTGCCAGCTCACCAGGGAGTGGCAATCAGCCCCAGCATTTT.

The genes are TRBV11-3 and TRBJ1-1; 8 nucleotides agree with TRBD1. CDR1 SGHNT and CDR2 YENEEA come from the germline V gene. This CDR3 has 13 residues. V gave up 1 base and J gave up 8 bases; unmatched junction bases: 3. CDR3: CASSLVRTGEAFF. The CDR3 coding sequence is TGTGCCAGCAGCTTAGTTCGGACAGGGGAAGCTTTCTTT.

The CDR3 spells CATSTSRGRRNQPQHF. CDR3 bases: TGTGCCACCAGCACGTCCAGGGGGAGACGCAATCAGCCCCAGCATTTT. The chain couples TRBV15 to TRBJ1-5, with TRBD1 identical over 7 bases. The CDR3 sequence is 16 residues long. J lost 2 bases, V lost 4 bases, and 8 bases had no gene match. Germline loops: CDR1 LNHNV, CDR2 YYDKDF (reference sequence).

This sequence joins TRBV7-9 and TRBJ1-3; D not certain. V shed 1 base and J shed 0 bases, with 4 bases lying between them. This CDR3 has 14 residues. Germline lookup yields CDR1 SEHNR and CDR2 FQNEAQ (reference sequence). CDR3 sequence (DNA): TGTGCCAGCAGCTTAGGTTACTCTGGAAACACCATATATTTT. This encodes CASSLGYSGNTIYF. The full variable domain, rest sourced from reference TRBV7-9 and TRBJ1-3, is DTGVSQNPRHKITKRGQNVTFRCDPISEHNRLYWYRQTLGQGPEFLTYFQNEAQLEKSRLLSDRFSAERPKGSFSTLEIQRTEQGDSAMYLCASSLGYSGNTIYFGEGSWLTVV.

J is TRBJ1-4 and V is TRBV28; perhaps TRBD1 as D (6 bases). V was pared by 5 bases and J by 9 bases, with 10 bases between. In germline, CDR1 is MDHEN, CDR2 SYDVKM. The CDR3 consists of 12 residues. CDR3 residues: CASSPGQQKLFF. In nucleotides, the CDR3 is TGTGCCAGCAGTCCCGGACAGCAAAAACTGTTTTTT.

This chain links TRBV6-5 with TRBJ2-1; a weak D match, TRBD2 (7 bases). The CDR3 sequence is 15 residues long. Trimming stripped 6 bases from V and 4 bases from J, with 16 bases between. CDR1 is MNHEY and CDR2 is SVGAGI in the germline V gene. This chain's CDR3 is CASRPGGRGYNEQFF. The CDR3 DNA follows: TGTGCCAGCAGACCCGGGGGGCGAGGTTACAATGAGCAGTTCTTC.

The V call is TRBV24-1, the J call TRBJ2-7, with D tentatively TRBD1 (5 bases). This CDR3 has 16 amino acids. The germline V gene has CDR1 KGHDR and CDR2 SFDVKD. Trimming cost V 9 bases and J 5 bases, with 25 bases left between them. As DNA, the CDR3 is TGTGCCACCTGCCAGGATCGGGCTAGGGGAATCGACGAGCAGTACTTC. Translation gives CATCQDRARGIDEQYF.

CDR3 residues: CASSFWDRDYNEQFF. The CDR3, as DNA: TGTGCCAGCAGTTTCTGGGACAGGGATTACAATGAGCAGTTCTTC. This chain links TRBV27 with TRBJ2-1; TRBD1 matches 9 bases. The V and J ends lost 3 bases and 4 bases, in that order; junction bases with no gene match: 4. The CDR3 runs 15 residues. From germline, CDR1 is MNHEY and CDR2 SMNVEV (reference sequence).

The chain combines TRBV7-9 with TRBJ1-1; possible D gene TRBD1, 6 bases. The CDR3 loop spans 13 amino acids. The V gene's germline CDR1 is SEHNR and CDR2 FQNEAQ (reference sequence). Deletions cut 5 bases from V and 1 base from J, with 8 bases between. In nucleotides, the CDR3 is TGTGCCAGCAGCCTACAGGGGAACACTGAAGCTTTCTTT. Its protein is CASSLQGNTEAFF.

This clone showed up just a few times. The chain has TRBV24-1 and TRBJ1-2; TRBD1 matches 7 bases. Germline loops: CDR1 KGHDR, CDR2 SFDVKD. The CDR3 totals 14 residues. V lost 6 bases to trimming and J lost 4 bases; unmatched junction nucleotides: 7. The CDR3 coding sequence is TGTGCCACCAGTCCACGACAGGGATCCTATGGCTACACCTTC. Amino acid sequence: CATSPRQGSYGYTF.

This CDR3 is CSVIRGHTKSAYEQYF. CDR3 nucleotide sequence: TGCAGCGTGATTAGGGGCCACACAAAATCAGCCTACGAGCAGTACTTC. The genes are TRBV29-1 and TRBJ2-7; perhaps TRBD1 as D (5 bases). V lost 6 bases to trimming and J lost 2 bases, with 23 bases between them. The CDR3 is made up of 16 amino acids. Germline CDR1 SQVTM, CDR2 ANQGSEA.

The J gene is TRBJ2-5, the V gene TRBV5-4; 11 bases align to TRBD2. Germline V gene lookup returns CDR1 SGHNT and CDR2 YYREEE (reference sequence). Unmatched junction bases numbered 2, after V lost 3 bases and J lost 1 base. The CDR3 spans 15 residues. CDR3 sequence reads: CASSSGLAVQETQYF. The CDR3 region has the DNA TGTGCCAGCAGCTCGGGACTAGCGGTCCAAGAGACCCAGTACTTC.

The genes are TRBV4-1 and TRBJ2-7; 10 bases are shared with TRBD2. The CDR3 loop spans 15 amino acids. CDR1 and CDR2 (germline): MGHRA, YSYEKL. V gave up 6 bases and J gave up 3 bases; unmatched junction bases: 8. This chain's CDR3 is CASSPSGSVLYEQYF. The CDR3 DNA follows: TGCGCCAGCAGTCCTAGCGGGAGTGTTCTCTACGAGCAGTACTTC.

The chain combines TRBV6-5 with TRBJ1-1; 7 nucleotides line up with TRBD1. Trimming removed 6 bases from V and 0 bases from J; junction bases left unmatched: 4. Germline CDR1 and CDR2: MNHEY and SVGAGI. The CDR3 covers 14 residues. In DNA, the CDR3 is TGTGCCAGCAGCGCTACAGGGGTGAACACTGAAGCTTTCTTT. Translating it yields CASSATGVNTEAFF.